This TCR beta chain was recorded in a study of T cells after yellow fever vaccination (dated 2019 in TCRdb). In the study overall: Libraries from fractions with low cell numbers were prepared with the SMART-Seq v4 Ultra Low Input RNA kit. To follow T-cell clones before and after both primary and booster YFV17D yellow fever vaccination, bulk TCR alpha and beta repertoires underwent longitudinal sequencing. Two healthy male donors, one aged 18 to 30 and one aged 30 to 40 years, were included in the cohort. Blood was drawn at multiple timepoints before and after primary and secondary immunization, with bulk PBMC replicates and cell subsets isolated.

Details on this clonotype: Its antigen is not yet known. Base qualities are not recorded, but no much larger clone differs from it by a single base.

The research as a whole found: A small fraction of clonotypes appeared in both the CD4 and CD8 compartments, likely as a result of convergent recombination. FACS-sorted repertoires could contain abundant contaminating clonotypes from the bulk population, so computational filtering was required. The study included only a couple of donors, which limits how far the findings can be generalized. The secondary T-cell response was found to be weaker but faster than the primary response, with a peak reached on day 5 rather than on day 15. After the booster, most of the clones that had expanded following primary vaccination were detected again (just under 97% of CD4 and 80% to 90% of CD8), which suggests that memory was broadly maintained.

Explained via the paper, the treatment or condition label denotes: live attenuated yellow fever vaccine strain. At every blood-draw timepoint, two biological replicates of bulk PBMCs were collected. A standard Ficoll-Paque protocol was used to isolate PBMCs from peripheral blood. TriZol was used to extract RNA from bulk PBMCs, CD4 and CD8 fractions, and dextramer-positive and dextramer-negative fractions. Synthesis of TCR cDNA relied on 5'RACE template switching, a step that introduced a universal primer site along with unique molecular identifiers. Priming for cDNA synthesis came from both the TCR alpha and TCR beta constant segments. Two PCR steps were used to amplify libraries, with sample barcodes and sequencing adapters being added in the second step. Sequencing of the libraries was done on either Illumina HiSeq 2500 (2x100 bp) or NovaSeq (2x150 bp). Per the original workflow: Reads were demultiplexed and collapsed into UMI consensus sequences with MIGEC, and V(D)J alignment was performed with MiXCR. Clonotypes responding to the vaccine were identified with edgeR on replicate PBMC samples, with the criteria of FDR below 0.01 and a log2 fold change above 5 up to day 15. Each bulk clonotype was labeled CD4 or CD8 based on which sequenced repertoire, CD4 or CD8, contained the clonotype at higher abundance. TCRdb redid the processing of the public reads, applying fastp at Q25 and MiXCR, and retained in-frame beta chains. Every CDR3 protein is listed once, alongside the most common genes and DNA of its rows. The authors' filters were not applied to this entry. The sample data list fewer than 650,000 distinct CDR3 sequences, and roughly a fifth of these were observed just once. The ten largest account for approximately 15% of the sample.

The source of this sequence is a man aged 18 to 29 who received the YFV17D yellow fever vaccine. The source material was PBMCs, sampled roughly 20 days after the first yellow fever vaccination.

Here the CDR3 is given as CASSYADRARGYTF. The DNA sequence reads TGTGCCAGCAGTTACGCGGACAGGGCACGTGGCTACACCTTC. The V and J genes are TRBV6-5 and TRBJ1-2; TRBD1 fits 8 bases in the junction. The V end gives up 2 bases and the J end 7 bases, leaving 6 bases in the junction not matched to a gene. Its CDR3 holds 14 amino acids, cysteine through phenylalanine. The retained sequence is limited to the CDR3, 42 bases, with the frame set at the first base. CDR1 and CDR2, per the germline V gene, are MNHEY and SVGAGI.